What follows are 13 T cell receptor beta chains derived from one specimen sequenced in a study of OX40 agonist ivuxolimab in advanced cancers. Library preparation used the immunoSEQ multiplex PCR assay. The table was pulled from immuneACCESS by TCRdb, which kept in-frame rearrangements only. Such tables lose some clones; where checked, under half of the loss comes from unresolved V genes, and the rest has no known cause. A total of nearly 85,000 clones appear in this sample, approximately 86% of them only once. 1.5% to 2.5% of the sample is taken by the ten largest. The sequenced sample was CD4+ or CD8+ T cells sorted from blood, obtained in a trial of the OX40 agonist ivuxolimab. Receptors originate from an adult with an advanced solid tumor such as melanoma, head and neck, liver or kidney cancer.

In this sample, this clone is medium-sized. The chain employs TRBV7-2 and TRBJ1-1; weak D call: TRBD1 (6 bases). Germline CDR1 is SGHTA and CDR2 is FQGNSA. This CDR3 is 14 amino acids long. Deletions cut 1 base from V and 4 bases from J, with 10 bases between. For the CDR3, the DNA is TGTGCCAGCAGCTTAGAGGTCAGGGGCACTGAAGCTTTCTTT. Its translation: CASSLEVRGTEAFF.

This clone was counted a single time. The CDR3 sequence: CASSQNSNRARHRNNEQFF. The CDR3 bases are TGCGCCAGCAGCCAGAACTCTAACAGGGCTCGTCACCGGAACAATGAGCAGTTCTTC. The chain couples TRBV23-1 to TRBJ2-1, with TRBD1 as a possible D gene (6 bases). TRBV23-1 qualifies as an ORF whose function is uncertain. Between the trimmed V and J ends, which lost 6 bases and 5 bases, there was a span of 29 bases. The CDR3 has 19 residues.

The chain carries TRBV5-4 and TRBJ1-1; D uncertain. This CDR3 contains 13 residues. The V end lost 0 bases, the J end lost 1 base, and 4 bases lay between the germline ends. CDR1 and CDR2 (germline): SGHNT, YYREEE (reference sequence). CDR3 region: CASSLERNTEAFF. CDR3 bases: TGTGCCAGCAGCTTGGAAAGGAACACTGAAGCTTTCTTT.

This clone has just one count. This chain's CDR3 is CASSQFRRNTEAFF. Written as DNA, the CDR3 is TGCGCCAGCAGCCAATTTAGGAGGAACACTGAAGCTTTCTTT. This rearrangement joins TRBV4-1 to TRBJ1-1, with no clear D. The CDR3 length is 14 residues. Trimming removed 2 bases from V and 1 base from J, with 8 bases in between. Looked up from germline, CDR1 is MGHRA and CDR2 is YSYEKL.

The genes are TRBV9 and TRBJ1-6; 7 nucleotides agree with TRBD1. The V gene end was trimmed by 3 bases and the J gene end by 8 bases; junction bases not matched to a gene: 5. The CDR3 length is 14 residues. Germline values: CDR1 SGDLS, CDR2 YYNGEE. In nucleotides, the CDR3 is TGTGCCAGCAGCGGACAGGGTAGGGATTCACCCCTCCACTTT. As protein: CASSGQGRDSPLHF.

This chain uses TRBV7-9 with TRBJ1-6; a weak D match, TRBD1 (6 bases). The germline gives CDR1 SEHNR, CDR2 FQNEAQ (reference sequence). The CDR3 is made up of 16 amino acids. V gave up 5 bases and J gave up 14 bases, with 25 bases separating them. CDR3 loop: CASSETGTHLTNTLHF. The CDR3 DNA is TGTGCCAGCAGCGAAACAGGGACGCACCTAACCAACACCCTCCACTTT.

This clone occurred a few times. For the CDR3, the DNA is TGTGCCAGCAGCGCCGGGACTAGCTCCTACAATGAGCAGTTCTTC. Its translation: CASSAGTSSYNEQFF. V is TRBV5-8 and J is TRBJ2-1; 8 nucleotides align to TRBD2. In germline, CDR1 is SGHTS, CDR2 YDEGEE. There are 15 residues in the CDR3. The V and J ends lost 4 bases and 0 bases, in that order; junction bases with no gene match: 3.

CDR3 in amino acids: CASSKGHGEGYTF. The CDR3 region has the DNA TGCGCCAGCAGCAAGGGCCATGGGGAGGGCTACACCTTC. The chain uses TRBV5-1 and TRBJ1-2; D is unclear. In germline, CDR1 is SGHRS, CDR2 YFSETQ. The CDR3 loop spans 13 amino acids. The V and J ends lost 4 bases and 8 bases respectively, with 15 bases between them. Complete variable domain (other parts from reference TRBV5-1 and TRBJ1-2): KAGVTQTPRYLIKTRGQQVTLSCSPISGHRSVSWYQQTPGQGLQFLFEYFSETQRNKGNFPGRFSGRQFSNSRSEMNVSTLELGDSALYLCASSKGHGEGYTFGSGTRLTVV.

Of note for this clone: The same CDR3 arises from other DNA sequences in this sample as well. The J gene is TRBJ2-7, the V gene TRBV30; 8 bases match TRBD1. CDR3 length: 14 residues. V gave up 2 bases and J gave up 2 bases; unmatched junction bases: 5. Germline values: CDR1 GTSNPN, CDR2 SVGIG (reference sequence). The CDR3 loop is CAWSRQGHAYEQYF. The CDR3 DNA reads as TGTGCCTGGAGTCGACAGGGGCATGCCTACGAGCAGTACTTC.

The chain recombines TRBV5-4 with TRBJ1-4, with 7 positions matching TRBD1. This CDR3 contains 15 residues. V lost 3 bases and J lost 4; bases outside the gene matches: 6. Germline CDR1 is SGHNT and CDR2 is YYREEE (reference sequence). The CDR3: CASSWSGTDNEKLFF. The CDR3 region has the DNA TGTGCCAGCAGCTGGAGCGGGACAGATAATGAAAAACTGTTTTTT.

The chain has TRBV6-5 and TRBJ2-4, with D possibly being TRBD1 or TRBD2 (5 bases each). This CDR3 has 13 residues. Germline V gene lookup returns CDR1 MNHEY and CDR2 SVGAGI. Trimming shortened V by 0 bases and J by 7 bases, and 7 bases separated the two germline ends. The CDR3, as DNA: TGTGCCAGCAGTTACTCAGGGACGAACATTCAGTACTTC. Translated, it gives CASSYSGTNIQYF.

The rearrangement uses TRBV28 and TRBJ2-6; D assignment may be TRBD1 or TRBD2 (6 bases each). Germline CDR1 and CDR2: MDHEN and SYDVKM. Trimming removed 3 bases at V and 4 bases at J, with 10 bases between. This CDR3 has 15 residues. For the CDR3, the DNA is TGTGCCAGCAGTTTTTCGGGGGCCGGGGCCAACGTCCTGACTTTC. Translation: CASSFSGAGANVLTF.

The V call is TRBV18, the J call TRBJ1-1; D gene ambiguous. There are 12 residues in the CDR3. In germline, CDR1 is KGHSH, CDR2 LQKENI. V was cut by 0 bases and J by 4 bases, with 3 bases left in between. CDR3 nucleotides: TGTGCCAGCTCACCACCAGGCACTGAAGCTTTCTTT. As protein: CASSPPGTEAFF.